This paragraph reports one T cell receptor beta chain. Antigen specificity is unknown. The assay was immunoSEQ multiplex PCR, and TCRdb's table has in-frame clones only and misses some. The sample records fewer than 100,000 clones, around nine tenths being singletons. The V gene's germline CDR1 is SGHVS and CDR2 FQNEAQ. V lost 1 base and J 4 bases, leaving 10 bases between the germline ends. CDR3 length: 14 residues. This sample is part of a study of T cell responses to AZD1222 COVID-19 vaccine. Overall study results and limits: There were repertoire samples only from the period after the peak T cell response.

Doses given second, at about 4 or about 12 weeks, were pooled. The sequences come from peripheral blood, collected 28 days after the second AZD1222 dose. This sequence was found in an adult who received the AZD1222 COVID-19 vaccine. The chain has TRBV7-8 and TRBJ1-2; unclear D gene. CDR3 amino acids: CASSLVEGFYGYTF. DNA of the CDR3: TGTGCCAGCAGCTTAGTTGAAGGGTTCTATGGCTACACCTTC.